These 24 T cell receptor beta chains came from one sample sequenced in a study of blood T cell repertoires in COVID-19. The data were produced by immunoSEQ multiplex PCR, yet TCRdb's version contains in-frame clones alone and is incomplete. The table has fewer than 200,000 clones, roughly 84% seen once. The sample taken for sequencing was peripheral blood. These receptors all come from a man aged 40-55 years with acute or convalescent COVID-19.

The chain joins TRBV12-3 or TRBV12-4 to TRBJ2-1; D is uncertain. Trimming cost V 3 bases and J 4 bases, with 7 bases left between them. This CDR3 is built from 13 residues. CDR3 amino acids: CASSFARYNEQFF. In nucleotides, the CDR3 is TGTGCCAGCAGTTTCGCCAGATACAATGAGCAGTTCTTC.

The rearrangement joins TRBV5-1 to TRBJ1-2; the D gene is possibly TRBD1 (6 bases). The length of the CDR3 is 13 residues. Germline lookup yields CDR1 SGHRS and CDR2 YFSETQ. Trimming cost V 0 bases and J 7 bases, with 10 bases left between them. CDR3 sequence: CASSLGTQGGYTF. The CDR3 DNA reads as TGCGCCAGCAGCTTGGGGACACAGGGTGGCTACACCTTC.

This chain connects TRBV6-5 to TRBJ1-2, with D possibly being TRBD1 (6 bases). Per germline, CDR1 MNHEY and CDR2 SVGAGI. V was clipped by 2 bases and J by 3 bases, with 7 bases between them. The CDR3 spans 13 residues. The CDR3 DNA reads TGTGCCAGCAGTTACGGGGGCTACTATGGCTACACCTTC. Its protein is CASSYGGYYGYTF.

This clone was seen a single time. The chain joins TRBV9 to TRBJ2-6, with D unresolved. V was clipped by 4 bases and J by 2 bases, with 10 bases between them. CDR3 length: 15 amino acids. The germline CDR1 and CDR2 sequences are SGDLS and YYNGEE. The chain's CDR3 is CASSTRHTGANVLTF. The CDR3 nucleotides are TGTGCCAGCAGCACCCGACACACTGGGGCCAACGTCCTGACTTTC.

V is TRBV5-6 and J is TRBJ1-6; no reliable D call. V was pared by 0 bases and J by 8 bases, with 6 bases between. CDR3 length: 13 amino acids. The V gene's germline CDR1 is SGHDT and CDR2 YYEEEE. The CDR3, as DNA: TGTGCCAGCAGCTTGGCTTTCGATTCACCCCTCCACTTT. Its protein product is CASSLAFDSPLHF.

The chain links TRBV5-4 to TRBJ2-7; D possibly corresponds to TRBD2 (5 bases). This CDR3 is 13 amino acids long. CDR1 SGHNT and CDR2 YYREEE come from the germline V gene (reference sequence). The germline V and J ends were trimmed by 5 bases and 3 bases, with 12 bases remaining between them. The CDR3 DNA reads TGTGCCAGCAGTTCCGGGAATGACTACGAGCAGTACTTC. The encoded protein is CASSSGNDYEQYF.

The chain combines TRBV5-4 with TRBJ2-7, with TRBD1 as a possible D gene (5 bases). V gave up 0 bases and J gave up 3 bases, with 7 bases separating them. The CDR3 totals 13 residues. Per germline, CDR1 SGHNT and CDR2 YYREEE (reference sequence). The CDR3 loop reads CASSLGQNYEQYF. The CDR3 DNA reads TGTGCCAGCAGCTTGGGACAGAACTACGAGCAGTACTTC.

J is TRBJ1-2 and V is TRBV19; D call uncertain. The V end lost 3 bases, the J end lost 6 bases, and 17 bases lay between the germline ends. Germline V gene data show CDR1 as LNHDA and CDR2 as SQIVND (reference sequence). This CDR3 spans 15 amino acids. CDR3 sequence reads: CASSISVEGGDGYTF. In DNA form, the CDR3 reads TGTGCCAGTAGTATCAGTGTGGAGGGAGGTGATGGCTACACCTTC.

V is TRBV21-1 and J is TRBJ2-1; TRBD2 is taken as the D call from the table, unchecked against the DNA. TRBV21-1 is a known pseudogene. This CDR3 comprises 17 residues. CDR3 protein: CASSKGPSGASYNEQFF. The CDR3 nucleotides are TGTGCCAGCAGCAAAGGACCTAGCGGGGCCTCCTACAATGAGCAGTTCTTC.

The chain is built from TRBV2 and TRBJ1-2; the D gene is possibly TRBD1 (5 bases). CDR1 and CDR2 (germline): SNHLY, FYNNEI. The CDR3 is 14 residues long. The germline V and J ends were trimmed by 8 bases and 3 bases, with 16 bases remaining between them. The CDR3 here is CASGGDPQDYGYTF. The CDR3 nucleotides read TGTGCCAGCGGGGGGGACCCACAGGACTATGGCTACACCTTC. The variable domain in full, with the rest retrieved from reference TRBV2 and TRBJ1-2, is EPEVTQTPSHQVTQMGQEVILRCVPISNHLYFYWYRQILGQKVEFLVSFYNNEISEKSEIFDDQFSVERPDGSNFTLKIRSTKLEDSAMYFCASGGDPQDYGYTFGSGTRLTVV.

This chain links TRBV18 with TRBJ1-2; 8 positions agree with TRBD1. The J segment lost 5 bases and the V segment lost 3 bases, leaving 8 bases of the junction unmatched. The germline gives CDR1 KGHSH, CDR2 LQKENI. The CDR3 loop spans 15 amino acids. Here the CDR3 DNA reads TGTGCCAGCTCACCCACAGGGGGGGATACTTATGGCTACACCTTC. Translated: CASSPTGGDTYGYTF.

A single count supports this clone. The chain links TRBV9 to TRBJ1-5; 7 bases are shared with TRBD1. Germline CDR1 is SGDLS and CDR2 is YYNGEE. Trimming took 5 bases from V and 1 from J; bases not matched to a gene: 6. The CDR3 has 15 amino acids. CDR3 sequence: CASSPGGKSNQPQHF. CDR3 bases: TGTGCCAGCAGTCCAGGGGGGAAAAGCAATCAGCCCCAGCATTTT.

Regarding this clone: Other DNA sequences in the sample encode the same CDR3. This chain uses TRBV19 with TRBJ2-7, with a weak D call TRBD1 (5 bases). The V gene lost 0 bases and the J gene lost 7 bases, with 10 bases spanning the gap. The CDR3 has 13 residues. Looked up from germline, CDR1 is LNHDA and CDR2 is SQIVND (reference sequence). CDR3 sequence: CASSIDEGDEQYF. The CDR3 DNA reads TGTGCCAGTAGTATAGATGAAGGGGATGAGCAGTACTTC.

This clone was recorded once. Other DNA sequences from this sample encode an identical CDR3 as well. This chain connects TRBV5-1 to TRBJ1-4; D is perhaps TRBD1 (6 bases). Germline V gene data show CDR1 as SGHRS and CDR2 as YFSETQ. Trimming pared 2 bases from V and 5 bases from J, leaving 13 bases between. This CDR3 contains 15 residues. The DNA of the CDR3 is TGCGCCAGCAGCTTTTACGGACAGAGGAATGAAAAACTGTTTTTT. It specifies CASSFYGQRNEKLFF. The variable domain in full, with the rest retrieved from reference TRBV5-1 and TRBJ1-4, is KAGVTQTPRYLIKTRGQQVTLSCSPISGHRSVSWYQQTPGQGLQFLFEYFSETQRNKGNFPGRFSGRQFSNSRSEMNVSTLELGDSALYLCASSFYGQRNEKLFFGSGTQLSVL.

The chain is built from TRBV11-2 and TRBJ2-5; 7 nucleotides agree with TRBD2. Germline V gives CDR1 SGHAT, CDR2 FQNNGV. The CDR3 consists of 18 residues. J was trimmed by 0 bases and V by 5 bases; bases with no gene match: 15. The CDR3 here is CASSARLGLADNQETQYF. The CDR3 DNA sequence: TGTGCCAGCAGCGCCCGTCTGGGGCTAGCGGATAACCAAGAGACCCAGTACTTC.

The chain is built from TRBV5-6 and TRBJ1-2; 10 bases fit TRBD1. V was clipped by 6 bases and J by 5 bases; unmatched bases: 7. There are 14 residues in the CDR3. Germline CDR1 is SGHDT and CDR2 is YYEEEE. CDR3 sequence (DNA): TGTGCCAGCACAAAGAGGACAGGGGGATATGGCTACACCTTC. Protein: CASTKRTGGYGYTF.

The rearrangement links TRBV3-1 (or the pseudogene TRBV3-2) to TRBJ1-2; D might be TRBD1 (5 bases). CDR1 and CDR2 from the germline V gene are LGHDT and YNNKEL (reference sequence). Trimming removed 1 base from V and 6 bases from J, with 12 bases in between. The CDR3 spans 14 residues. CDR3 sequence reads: CASSQVQDIHGYTF. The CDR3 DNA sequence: TGTGCCAGCAGCCAAGTACAGGACATACATGGCTACACCTTC.

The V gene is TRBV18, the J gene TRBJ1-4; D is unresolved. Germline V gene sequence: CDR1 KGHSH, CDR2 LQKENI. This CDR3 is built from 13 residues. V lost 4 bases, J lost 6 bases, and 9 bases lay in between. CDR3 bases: TGTGCCAGCTCACGGGGAGGAGATGAAAAACTGTTTTTT. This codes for CASSRGGDEKLFF.

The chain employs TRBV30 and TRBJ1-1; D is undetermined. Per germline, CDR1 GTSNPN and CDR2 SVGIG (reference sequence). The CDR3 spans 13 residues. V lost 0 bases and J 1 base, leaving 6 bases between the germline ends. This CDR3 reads CAWSVLQNTEAFF. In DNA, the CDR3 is TGTGCCTGGAGTGTACTCCAGAACACTGAAGCTTTCTTT.

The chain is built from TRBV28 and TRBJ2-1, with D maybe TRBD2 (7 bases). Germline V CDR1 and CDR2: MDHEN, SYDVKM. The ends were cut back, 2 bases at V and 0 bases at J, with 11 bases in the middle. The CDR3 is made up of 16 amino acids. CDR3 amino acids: CASSLGGGHSYNEQFF. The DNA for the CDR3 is TGTGCCAGCAGTTTAGGCGGGGGCCACTCCTACAATGAGCAGTTCTTC. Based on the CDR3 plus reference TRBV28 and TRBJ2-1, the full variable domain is DVKVTQSSRYLVKRTGEKVFLECVQDMDHENMFWYRQDPGLGLRLIYFSYDVKMKEKGDIPEGYSVSREKKERFSLILESASTNQTSMYLCASSLGGGHSYNEQFFGPGTRLTVL.

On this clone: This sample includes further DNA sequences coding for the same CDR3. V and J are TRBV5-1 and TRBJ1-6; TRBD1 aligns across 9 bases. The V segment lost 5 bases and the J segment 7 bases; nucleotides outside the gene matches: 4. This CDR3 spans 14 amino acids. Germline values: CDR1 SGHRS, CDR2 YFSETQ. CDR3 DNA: TGCGCCAGCAGTCCCGGACAGGGGAATTCACCCCTCCACTTT. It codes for CASSPGQGNSPLHF.

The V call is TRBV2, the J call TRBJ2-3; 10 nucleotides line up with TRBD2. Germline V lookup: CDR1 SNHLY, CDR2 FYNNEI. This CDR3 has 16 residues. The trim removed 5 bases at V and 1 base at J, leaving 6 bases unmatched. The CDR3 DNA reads TGTGCCAGCAGTTCACTACTAGCGGGGCGCACAGATACGCAGTATTTT. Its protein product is CASSSLLAGRTDTQYF.

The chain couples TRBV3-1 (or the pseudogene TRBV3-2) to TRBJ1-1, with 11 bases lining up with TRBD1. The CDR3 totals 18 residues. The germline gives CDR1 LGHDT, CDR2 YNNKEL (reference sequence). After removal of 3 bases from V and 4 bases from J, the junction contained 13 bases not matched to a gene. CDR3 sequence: CASSHRVRDRGFGTEAFF. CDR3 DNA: TGTGCCAGCAGCCATCGCGTCCGGGACAGGGGGTTTGGCACTGAAGCTTTCTTT.

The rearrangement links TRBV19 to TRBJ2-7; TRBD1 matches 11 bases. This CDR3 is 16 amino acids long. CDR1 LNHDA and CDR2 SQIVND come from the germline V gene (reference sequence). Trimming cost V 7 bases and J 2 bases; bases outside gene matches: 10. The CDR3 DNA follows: TGTGCCAGTACCCCCGGACAGGGGGCGCCTACCTACGAGCAGTACTTC. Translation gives CASTPGQGAPTYEQYF.